Shown below are 26 T cell receptor beta chains from a single sample sequenced in a study of blood T cell repertoires in COVID-19. The repertoire was sequenced with immunoSEQ multiplex PCR; TCRdb's copy has only in-frame clones and lacks some. The sample gives about 270,000 clones, roughly 90% of which show up once; approximately 2.9% is in the top ten. The sequencing sample was made of PBMCs or T cells enriched from blood (not recorded which). These receptors all come from a man aged 35 to 55 who had been exposed to COVID-19.

The rearrangement uses TRBV27 and TRBJ1-2; 8 bases match TRBD1. The CDR3 sequence is 16 residues long. Germline V lookup: CDR1 MNHEY, CDR2 SMNVEV (reference sequence). Unmatched junction bases numbered 7, after V lost 4 bases and J lost 0 bases. The CDR3 sequence is CASSSGQGIANYGYTF. CDR3 nucleotide sequence: TGTGCCAGCAGTTCAGGACAGGGAATAGCTAACTATGGCTACACCTTC.

The gene calls are TRBV14 and TRBJ2-1; D gene unclear. Trimming left V 0 bases short and J 3 bases short, with 9 bases between. This CDR3 is built from 15 residues. Germline V gives CDR1 SGHDN, CDR2 FVKESK. CDR3 amino acids: CASSQEPENYNEQFF. In DNA, the CDR3 is TGTGCCAGCAGCCAAGAGCCAGAAAACTACAATGAGCAGTTCTTC.

CDR3 in amino acids: CASRNRAGVAYNEQFF. In nucleotides, the CDR3 is TGTGCCAGCAGAAATAGGGCGGGAGTGGCTTACAATGAGCAGTTCTTC. This chain joins TRBV28 and TRBJ2-1; the match to TRBD2 covers 7 bases. CDR3 length: 16 amino acids. From germline, CDR1 is MDHEN and CDR2 SYDVKM. The junction had 12 bases not matched to a gene; V was cut back by 6 bases and J by 4 bases.

The chain couples TRBV19 to TRBJ1-6, with D possibly being TRBD1 (6 bases). The CDR3 contains 16 residues. Per the germline V gene, CDR1 is LNHDA and CDR2 is SQIVND (reference sequence). Deletions cut 5 bases from V and 0 bases from J, with 11 bases between. The CDR3 nucleotides are TGTGCCAGTAGTGCTACAGGGAGCTCCTATAATTCACCCCTCCACTTT. Its protein product is CASSATGSSYNSPLHF.

The rearrangement links TRBV9 to TRBJ2-1, with TRBD2 as a possible D gene (5 bases). V was cut by 4 bases and J by 7 bases, with 21 bases left in between. There are 16 residues in the CDR3. CDR1 and CDR2 (germline): SGDLS, YYNGEE. CDR3 DNA sequence: TGTGCCAGCAGCTCAGGAGTAGGGAGCTGGCCTAATGAGCAGTTCTTC. It codes for CASSSGVGSWPNEQFF.

The chain links TRBV7-2 to TRBJ2-1; 11 nucleotides agree with TRBD1. This CDR3 is built from 15 residues. Per germline, CDR1 SGHTA and CDR2 FQGNSA. V was clipped by 4 bases and J by 9 bases; unmatched bases: 8. The CDR3 here is CASSSMGQGVGEQFF. In DNA, the CDR3 is TGTGCCAGCAGCTCGATGGGACAGGGGGTCGGTGAGCAGTTCTTC.

The rearrangement links TRBV18 to TRBJ2-2; maybe TRBD2 (6 bases). CDR1 is KGHSH and CDR2 is LQKENI in the germline V gene. The germline V and J ends were trimmed by 3 bases and 7 bases, with 18 bases remaining between them. This CDR3 has 16 amino acids. For the CDR3, the DNA is TGTGCCAGCTCACCCTCCTCGACTAGTCTCCACGGGGAGCTGTTTTTT. Protein product: CASSPSSTSLHGELFF.

V and J are TRBV20-1 and TRBJ1-2; D perhaps matches TRBD1 (5 bases). In germline, CDR1 is DFQATT, CDR2 SNEGSKA (reference sequence). V was trimmed by 3 bases and J by 3 bases, leaving 11 bases between them. This CDR3 comprises 13 residues. The CDR3 protein is CSASGAGHYGYTF. In DNA, the CDR3 is TGCAGTGCTAGTGGGGCAGGGCACTATGGCTACACCTTC.

The chain links TRBV5-5 to TRBJ1-1; no reliable D call. This CDR3 region has 15 residues. Trimming took 2 bases from V and 1 from J, leaving 12 bases between them. CDR1 and CDR2 (germline): SGHKS, YYEKEE (reference sequence). CDR3: CASSFLPGENTEAFF. CDR3 in DNA: TGTGCCAGCAGCTTTCTTCCGGGAGAGAACACTGAAGCTTTCTTT.

This chain joins TRBV5-6 and TRBJ1-5, with D possibly being TRBD1 (5 bases). The CDR3 is 13 residues long. Per the germline V gene, CDR1 is SGHDT and CDR2 is YYEEEE. Trimming left V 0 bases short and J 5 bases short, with 6 bases between. The CDR3 bases are TGTGCCAGCAGCTTGGGCAGGGATCAGCCCCAGCATTTT. Translation: CASSLGRDQPQHF.

V usage is TRBV27 and J usage is TRBJ1-2; no reliable D call. Looked up from germline, CDR1 is MNHEY and CDR2 is SMNVEV (reference sequence). This CDR3 is 14 amino acids long. The V end was cut by 3 bases, the J end by 6 bases, with 14 bases between. The CDR3 is CASSFGPAVDGYTF. The CDR3 DNA reads as TGTGCCAGCAGTTTTGGCCCCGCTGTCGATGGCTACACCTTC.

The genes are TRBV14 and TRBJ1-5, with 10 bases that match TRBD1. CDR1 SGHDN and CDR2 FVKESK come from the germline V gene. V was pared by 0 bases and J by 1 base, with 0 bases of the junction left unmatched. There are 16 residues in the CDR3. The DNA of the CDR3 is TGTGCCAGCAGCCAAGAGGGACAGGGGAGCAATCAGCCCCAGCATTTT. Amino acid sequence: CASSQEGQGSNQPQHF.

The chain uses TRBV9 and TRBJ1-6; D may be TRBD1 (5 bases). CDR3 length: 15 residues. V was pared by 4 bases and J by 5 bases, with 13 bases between. In germline, CDR1 is SGDLS, CDR2 YYNGEE. CDR3 sequence: CASSPEGVDNSPLHF. For the CDR3, the DNA is TGTGCCAGCAGCCCAGAAGGGGTTGATAATTCACCCCTCCACTTT.

This chain connects TRBV2 to TRBJ2-7, with a possible D match to TRBD2 (6 bases). Germline values: CDR1 SNHLY, CDR2 FYNNEI. The CDR3 has 14 amino acids. V was trimmed by 6 bases and J by 0 bases, leaving 12 bases between them. CDR3 DNA sequence: TGTGCCAGCAGGAGGAGCGGGCGCTCCTACGAGCAGTACTTC. Amino acids: CASRRSGRSYEQYF.

The V call is TRBV2, the J call TRBJ2-1; 13 nucleotides agree with TRBD2. The V gene's germline CDR1 is SNHLY and CDR2 FYNNEI. This CDR3 has 15 residues. V lost 6 bases and J lost 4; bases outside the gene matches: 3. CDR3 sequence: CASSGTSGKYNEQFF. The CDR3, as DNA: TGTGCCAGCAGCGGGACTAGCGGGAAGTACAATGAGCAGTTCTTC.

The V gene is TRBV5-1, the J gene TRBJ2-1; 9 nucleotides match TRBD1. Germline lookup yields CDR1 SGHRS and CDR2 YFSETQ. The CDR3 is 15 residues long. Trimming removed 4 bases from V and 6 bases from J; junction bases left unmatched: 8. The CDR3 DNA reads TGCGCCAGCAGCCCTGACCCGGGACAGGGCAATGAGCAGTTCTTC. Its protein is CASSPDPGQGNEQFF.

V gene TRBV6-5 combines with J gene TRBJ2-7, with TRBD1 identical over 7 bases. V lost 7 bases to trimming and J lost 0 bases; unmatched junction nucleotides: 9. CDR3 length: 15 residues. The germline V gene has CDR1 MNHEY and CDR2 SVGAGI. CDR3 nucleotide sequence: TGTGCCAGCAAGCGGATACAGGGGAACTCCTACGAGCAGTACTTC. This sequence encodes CASKRIQGNSYEQYF.

The chain joins TRBV7-9 to TRBJ2-7; a possible D gene is TRBD2 (7 bases). Germline CDR1 reads SEHNR; CDR2 reads FQNEAQ (reference sequence). CDR3 length: 13 amino acids. The V gene lost 3 bases and the J gene lost 5 bases, with 11 bases spanning the gap. The CDR3 coding sequence is TGTGCCAGCAGCTTCCGGGGGGCGGACGAGCAGTACTTC. This translates into CASSFRGADEQYF.

The V gene is TRBV28, the J gene TRBJ1-1, with a tentative D call TRBD1 (5 bases). V was cut by 6 bases and J by 5 bases, with 10 bases left in between. Germline V gene data show CDR1 as MDHEN and CDR2 as SYDVKM. The CDR3 is 12 amino acids. The chain's CDR3 is CASRSGGTEAFF. CDR3 nucleotide sequence: TGTGCCAGCAGGTCGGGGGGGACTGAAGCTTTCTTT.

The chain combines TRBV6-1 with TRBJ2-7; D gene uncertain. Trimming took 2 bases from V and 0 from J, leaving 11 bases between them. Per germline, CDR1 MNHNS and CDR2 SASEGT. This CDR3 has 15 residues. The CDR3 DNA sequence: TGTGCCAGCAGTGAAACCCAGGCGAGCTCCTACGAGCAGTACTTC. It encodes CASSETQASSYEQYF.

The V call is TRBV28, the J call TRBJ2-1; D unresolved. The CDR3 extends over 12 amino acids. Per the germline V gene, CDR1 is MDHEN and CDR2 is SYDVKM. Trimming stripped 5 bases from V and 8 bases from J, with 10 bases between. CDR3 residues: CASSRSVYEQFF. The DNA for the CDR3 is TGTGCCAGCAGTCGAAGCGTATATGAGCAGTTCTTC.

This clone came up once. Compared with germline, one end of the junction differs, possibly owing to a read error. The CDR3 DNA reads as TGTGCCAGCAGGTTAGGGTCGGGAGGGAACAATGAGCAGTTCTTC. It translates to CASRLGSGGNNEQFF. This chain connects TRBV11-3 to TRBJ2-1, with 8 bases aligning to TRBD2. Germline V gene data show CDR1 as SGHNT and CDR2 as YENEEA. The CDR3 consists of 15 residues. The variable domain in full, with the rest retrieved from reference TRBV11-3 and TRBJ2-1, is EAGVVQSPRYKIIEKKQPVAFWCNPISGHNTLYWYLQNLGQGPELLIRYENEEAVDDSQLPKDRFSAERLKGVDSTLKIQPAELGDSAVYLCASRLGSGGNNEQFFGPGTRLTVL.

The rearrangement links TRBV2 to TRBJ1-5; TRBD1 matches 9 bases. Unmatched junction bases numbered 5, after V lost 7 bases and J lost 4 bases. This CDR3 is 14 amino acids long. The germline V gene encodes CDR1 SNHLY and CDR2 FYNNEI. This chain's CDR3 is CASTTGTGNQPQHF. In nucleotides, the CDR3 is TGTGCCAGCACAACCGGGACAGGGAATCAGCCCCAGCATTTT. The variable domain in full, completed from reference TRBV2 and TRBJ1-5, reads EPEVTQTPSHQVTQMGQEVILRCVPISNHLYFYWYRQILGQKVEFLVSFYNNEISEKSEIFDDQFSVERPDGSNFTLKIRSTKLEDSAMYFCASTTGTGNQPQHFGDGTRLSIL.

The chain carries TRBV7-2 and TRBJ1-2; tentatively, D is TRBD1 (6 bases). The CDR3 runs to 15 residues. The V end was cut by 3 bases, the J end by 6 bases, with 17 bases between. Germline V lookup: CDR1 SGHTA, CDR2 FQGNSA. The CDR3: CASSFMNRGSHGYTF. As DNA, the CDR3 is TGTGCCAGCAGCTTCATGAATAGGGGGTCCCATGGCTACACCTTC.

This clone has just one count. The chain uses TRBV24-1 and TRBJ2-3, with 8 bases fitting TRBD2. With 7 bases clipped from V and 5 bases from J, the junction kept 7 bases outside the gene matches. CDR3 length equals 14 residues. Looked up from germline, CDR1 is KGHDR and CDR2 is SFDVKD. CDR3 amino acids: CATRKSGSIDTQYF. In DNA, the CDR3 is TGTGCCACCAGAAAGAGCGGGAGTATAGATACGCAGTATTTT.

This rearrangement joins TRBV18 to TRBJ1-2; tentatively, D is TRBD1 (5 bases). Germline CDR1 KGHSH, CDR2 LQKENI. The length of the CDR3 is 16 residues. The germline V and J ends were trimmed by 2 bases and 2 bases, with 15 bases remaining between them. The CDR3 region is CASSPTPAQGNYGYTF. CDR3 in DNA: TGTGCCAGCTCACCAACACCGGCTCAGGGAAACTATGGCTACACCTTC. Full variable domain (rest looked up from reference TRBV18 and TRBJ1-2): NAGVMQNPRHLVRRRGQEARLRCSPMKGHSHVYWYRQLPEEGLKFMVYLQKENIIDESGMPKERFSAEFPKEGPSILRIQQVVRGDSAAYFCASSPTPAQGNYGYTFGSGTRLTVV.